The 14 T cell receptor beta chains in this list originate from one sample, sequenced in a study of cytomegalovirus exposure and HLA in healthy donors. PCR was performed using 60 Vbeta and 13 Jbeta primers. Assay: immunoSEQ multiplex PCR; the TCRdb copy retains only in-frame clones and omits some. The sample holds almost 80,000 clones, about two thirds seen once. The sequenced material came from PBMCs. The receptor source for this set is a woman between 45 and 60 years old in good health and CMV-seropositive.

The rearrangement joins TRBV6-5 to TRBJ2-7; 8 nucleotides align to TRBD1. V lost 2 bases to trimming and J lost 5 bases; unmatched junction nucleotides: 5. CDR3 length: 14 amino acids. Germline V gene sequence: CDR1 MNHEY, CDR2 SVGAGI. The DNA of the CDR3 is TGTGCCAGCAGTTACAAGACAGGGGTCAACGAGCAGTACTTC. It encodes CASSYKTGVNEQYF.

This sequence joins TRBV6-5 and TRBJ2-7; D call uncertain. Between the trimmed V and J ends, which lost 6 bases and 7 bases, there was a span of 22 bases. CDR1 is MNHEY and CDR2 is SVGAGI in the germline V gene. The CDR3 has 15 amino acids. This chain's CDR3 is CASSPPASLSREQYF. The CDR3 DNA follows: TGTGCCAGCAGCCCGCCGGCGAGCCTGTCCAGGGAGCAGTACTTC.

J is TRBJ1-5 and V is TRBV18; D remains unclear. The CDR3 is 16 residues long. Germline CDR1 reads KGHSH; CDR2 reads LQKENI. Deletions cut 4 bases from V and 3 bases from J, with 16 bases between. The CDR3 coding sequence is TGTGCCAGCTCACTTAAACCAGCAGGACTCAATCAGCCCCAGCATTTT. This translates into CASSLKPAGLNQPQHF.

The rearrangement joins TRBV5-1 to TRBJ2-5; no clear D. The J call may be in error: the DNA end matches TRBJ2-7 better. The CDR3 is made up of 15 amino acids. Germline V gives CDR1 SGHRS, CDR2 YFSETQ. For the CDR3, the DNA is TGCGCCAGCAGCTTGGTGCCCGATCCTTACTACGAGCAGTACTTC. Translated, it gives CASSLVPDPYYEQYF.

This clone has a count of ten or more. The rearrangement joins TRBV28 to TRBJ1-2, with D tentatively TRBD1 (5 bases). The CDR3 sequence is 14 residues long. V was clipped by 10 bases and J by 4 bases, with 19 bases between them. Germline V gene data show CDR1 as MDHEN and CDR2 as SYDVKM. The CDR3 bases are TGTGCCACCATTCTCGGGGGGAGGGGCTATGGCTACACCTTC. This codes for CATILGGRGYGYTF.

The chain has TRBV4-1 and TRBJ2-7; D might be TRBD1 (6 bases). The V and J ends lost 1 base and 9 bases respectively, with 13 bases between them. The CDR3 length is 13 residues. Germline loops: CDR1 MGHRA, CDR2 YSYEKL. CDR3 loop: CASSQGTLQGQYF. DNA of the CDR3: TGCGCCAGCAGCCAAGGTACTTTACAGGGGCAGTACTTC.

This clone was picked up a small number of times. CDR3 sequence: CASSLGTVGGQPQHF. The DNA for the CDR3 is TGTGCCAGCAGCTTAGGGACCGTGGGGGGTCAGCCCCAGCATTTT. This chain uses TRBV11-2 with TRBJ1-5, with D perhaps matching TRBD1 (5 bases). The CDR3 has 15 amino acids. Germline V gene sequence: CDR1 SGHAT, CDR2 FQNNGV. V lost 1 base and J lost 6, with 13 bases in between.

V is TRBV7-3 and J is TRBJ2-2, with D perhaps matching TRBD2 (6 bases). V lost 5 bases, J lost 5 bases, and 15 bases lay in between. This CDR3 is built from 15 residues. Germline V CDR1 and CDR2: SGHTA, FQGTGA. DNA for the CDR3: TGTGCCAGCAGCGAGGCGGGGCCGCGGACCGGGGAGCTGTTTTTT. Protein sequence: CASSEAGPRTGELFF.

The chain joins TRBV5-1 to TRBJ2-1, with a possible D match to TRBD2 (6 bases). Trimming stripped 4 bases from V and 10 bases from J, with 9 bases between. Germline values: CDR1 SGHRS, CDR2 YFSETQ. The CDR3 loop spans 11 amino acids. Here the CDR3 reads CASSPGVEQFF. CDR3 coding DNA: TGCGCCAGCAGCCCGGGGGTGGAGCAGTTCTTC.

The V gene is TRBV7-7, the J gene TRBJ1-5, with 8 bases fitting TRBD1. V was pared by 0 bases and J by 0 bases, with 10 bases of the junction left unmatched. Per the germline V gene, CDR1 is SSHAT and CDR2 is FNYEAQ (reference sequence). The CDR3 length is 19 residues. CDR3 sequence: CASSLAKRDRTYSNQPQHF. CDR3 DNA: TGTGCCAGCAGCTTAGCTAAGCGGGACAGGACTTATAGCAATCAGCCCCAGCATTTT.

V gene TRBV28 combines with J gene TRBJ2-5; 15 bases are shared with TRBD2. Germline assignment: CDR1 MDHEN and CDR2 SYDVKM. The CDR3 sequence is 19 residues long. V lost 5 bases, J lost 2 bases, and 12 bases stayed unmatched. CDR3 nucleotides: TGTGCCAGCAGTACCGGACTAGCGGGGGGGCCGATAGGACAAGAGACCCAGTACTTC. Residues: CASSTGLAGGPIGQETQYF.

The chain couples TRBV15 to TRBJ2-7; TRBD2 aligns across 10 bases. After removal of 8 bases from V and 0 bases from J, the junction contained 16 bases not matched to a gene. This CDR3 contains 18 residues. Germline V gives CDR1 LNHNV, CDR2 YYDKDF (reference sequence). The CDR3 loop is CATDLHSGGLVSSYEQYV. Written as DNA, the CDR3 is TGTGCCACCGACTTACATAGCGGGGGGCTCGTAAGCTCCTACGAGCAGTACGTC.

CDR3 region: CASSQAPPRAGGDTQYF. The CDR3 bases are TGTGCCAGCAGCCAAGCACCTCCCCGGGCGGGAGGGGATACGCAGTATTTT. The V gene is TRBV4-2, the J gene TRBJ2-3; 9 bases line up with TRBD2. Losses at the gene ends were 1 base for V and 6 bases for J; bases not matched to a gene: 11. The CDR3 has 17 amino acids. Germline CDR1 reads LGHNA; CDR2 reads YNFKEQ.

The V call is TRBV11-3, the J call TRBJ2-2, with D possibly matching TRBD2 (6 bases). The length of the CDR3 is 16 residues. V was shortened by 5 bases and J by 7 bases, with 20 bases between the two germline ends. The germline V gene has CDR1 SGHNT and CDR2 YENEEA. The CDR3 sequence: CASSPSFGGFNGELFF. For the CDR3, the DNA is TGTGCCAGCAGCCCCTCTTTCGGGGGTTTCAACGGGGAGCTGTTTTTT.